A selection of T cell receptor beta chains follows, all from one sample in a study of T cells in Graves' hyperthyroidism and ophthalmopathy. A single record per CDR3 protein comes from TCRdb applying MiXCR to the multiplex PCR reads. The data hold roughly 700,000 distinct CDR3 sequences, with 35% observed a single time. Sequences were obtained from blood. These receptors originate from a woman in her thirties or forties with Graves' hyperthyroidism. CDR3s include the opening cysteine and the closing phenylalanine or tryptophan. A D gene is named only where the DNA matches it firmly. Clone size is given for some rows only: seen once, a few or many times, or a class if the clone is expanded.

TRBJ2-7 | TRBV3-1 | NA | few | CASSQDLGAVTKF | TGTGCCAGCAGCCAAGACCTGGGAGCGGTTACTAAGTTC
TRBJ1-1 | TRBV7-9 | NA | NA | CASSLGLGGATEAFF | TGTGCCAGCAGCTTAGGGTTAGGGGGGGCCACTGAAGCTTTCTTT
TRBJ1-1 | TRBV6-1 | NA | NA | CACAGGATEAFF | TGTGCCTGCGCGGGCGGGGCCACTGAAGCTTTCTTT
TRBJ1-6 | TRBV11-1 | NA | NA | CASSLSQDNSPLHF | TGTGCCAGCAGCTTATCACAGGATAATTCACCCCTCCACTTT
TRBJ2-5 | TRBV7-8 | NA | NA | CASSTRDF | TGTGCCAGCAGCACCCGGGACTTC
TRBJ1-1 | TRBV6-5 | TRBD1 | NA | CASSPGTGNPTEAFF | TGTGCCAGCAGTCCGGGGACAGGGAATCCAACTGAAGCTTTCTTT
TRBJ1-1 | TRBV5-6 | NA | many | CASSLLQAANTEAFF | TGTGCCAGCAGCTTACTACAGGCGGCGAACACTGAAGCTTTCTTT
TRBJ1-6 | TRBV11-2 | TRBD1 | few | CASSSRTGKLSNSPLHF | TGTGCCAGCAGCTCCCGGACAGGGAAATTATCTAATTCACCCCTCCACTTT
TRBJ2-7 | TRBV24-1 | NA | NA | CATSDIKAATGYEQYF | TGTGCCACCAGTGATATTAAGGCCGCAACGGGGTACGAGCAGTACTTC
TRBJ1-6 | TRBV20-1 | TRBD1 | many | CSAPPDRVDSPLHF | TGCAGTGCCCCTCCTGACAGGGTTGATTCACCCCTCCACTTT
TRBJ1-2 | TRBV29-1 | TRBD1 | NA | CSVGEQGGGYTF | TGCAGCGTGGGTGAACAGGGGGGGGGCTACACCTTC
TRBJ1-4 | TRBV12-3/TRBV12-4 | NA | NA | CASSLGGMARTPTNEKLFF | TGTGCCAGCAGTTTAGGGGGTATGGCACGGACTCCAACTAATGAAAAACTGTTTTTT
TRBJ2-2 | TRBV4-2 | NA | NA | CASSQDLLTGELFF | TGTGCCAGCAGCCAGGACTTACTCACCGGGGAGCTGTTTTTT
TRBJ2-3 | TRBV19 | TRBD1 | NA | CASSDRGLTDTQYF | TGTGCCAGTAGTGACAGGGGGCTAACAGATACGCAGTATTTT
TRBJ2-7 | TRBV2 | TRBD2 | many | CASSPLAGESYEQYF | TGTGCCAGCAGTCCACTAGCGGGAGAATCTTACGAGCAGTACTTC
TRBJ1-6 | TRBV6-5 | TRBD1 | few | CASSYSSFSRGAFPLHF | TGTGCCAGCAGTTACTCGAGTTTTTCCAGGGGGGCCTTCCCCCTCCACTTT
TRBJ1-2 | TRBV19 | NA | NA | CATRFGGGYTF | TGTGCCACTCGCTTCGGGGGTGGCTACACCTTC
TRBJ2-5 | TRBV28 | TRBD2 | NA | CASSYSSLAGETQYF | TGTGCCAGCAGTTACTCGAGCCTAGCGGGAGAGACCCAGTACTTC
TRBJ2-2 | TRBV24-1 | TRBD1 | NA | CATSEPQGAGTGELFF | TGTGCCACCAGTGAACCGCAGGGGGCCGGCACCGGGGAGCTGTTTTTT
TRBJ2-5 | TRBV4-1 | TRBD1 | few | CASSQAPAGTGGRETQYF | TGCGCCAGCAGCCAAGCCCCCGCCGGGACAGGGGGCAGAGAGACCCAGTACTTC
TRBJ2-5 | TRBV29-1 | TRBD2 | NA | CSVEMSSGGAAEAQYF | TGCAGCGTTGAAATGTCTAGCGGGGGGGCCGCGGAGGCCCAGTACTTC
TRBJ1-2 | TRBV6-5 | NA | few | CASSYSGYYGYTF | TGTGCCAGCAGTTATTCCGGATACTATGGCTACACCTTC
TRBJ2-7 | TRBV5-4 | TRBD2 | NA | CASSFGLKLSSGSNEQYF | TGTGCCAGCAGCTTCGGCTTGAAACTTTCTAGCGGGAGCAACGAGCAGTACTTC
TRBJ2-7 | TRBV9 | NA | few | CASSLVYPQGWSYEQYF | TGTGCCAGCAGCCTAGTCTACCCACAGGGTTGGAGCTACGAGCAGTACTTC
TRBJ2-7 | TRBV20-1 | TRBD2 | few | CSTGGDYSYEQYF | TGCAGCACTGGGGGGGACTACTCCTACGAGCAGTACTTC
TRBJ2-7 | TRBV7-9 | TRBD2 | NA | CASSPLAGGSSYEQYF | TGTGCCAGCAGCCCTCTAGCGGGGGGGAGCTCCTACGAGCAGTACTTC
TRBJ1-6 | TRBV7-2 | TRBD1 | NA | CASSPGPGTGRSSYNSPLHF | TGTGCCAGCAGCCCTGGCCCCGGGACAGGAAGGAGCTCCTATAATTCACCCCTCCACTTT
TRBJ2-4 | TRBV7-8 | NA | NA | CASSRDGSGWDIQYF | TGTGCCAGCAGCCGGGACGGGTCAGGGTGGGACATTCAGTACTTC
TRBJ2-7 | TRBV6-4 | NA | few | CASSHWGPGGGEQYF | TGTGCCAGCTCCCATTGGGGACCCGGCGGAGGAGAGCAGTACTTC
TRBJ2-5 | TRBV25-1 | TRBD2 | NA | CASSDGTSVSQYF | TGTGCCAGCAGTGACGGGACTAGCGTCTCCCAGTACTTC
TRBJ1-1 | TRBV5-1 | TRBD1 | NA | CASSFAGQGTVNAEAFF | TGCGCCAGCAGCTTTGCGGGACAGGGGACGGTGAACGCTGAAGCTTTCTTT
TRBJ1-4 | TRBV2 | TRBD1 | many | CASSEGTGKTNEKLFF | TGTGCCAGCAGTGAAGGGACAGGGAAAACTAATGAAAAACTGTTTTTT
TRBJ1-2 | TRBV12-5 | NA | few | CASGLARDNYGYTF | TGTGCTAGTGGTTTGGCCCGGGACAACTATGGCTACACCTTC
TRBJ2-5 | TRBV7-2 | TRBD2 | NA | CASSLVLAGVQETQYF | TGTGCCAGCAGCTTAGTCCTAGCGGGGGTCCAAGAGACCCAGTACTTC
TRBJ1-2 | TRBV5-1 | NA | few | CASSFRTDVEGYTF | TGCGCCAGCAGCTTCCGGACCGACGTTGAAGGCTACACCTTC
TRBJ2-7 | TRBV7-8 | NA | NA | CASSLQGGPISYEQYF | TGTGCCAGCAGCTTACAGGGGGGGCCCATCTCCTACGAGCAGTACTTC
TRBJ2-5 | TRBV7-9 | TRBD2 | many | CASSLGLAGLQETQYF | TGTGCCAGCAGCTTAGGCTTAGCGGGCCTACAAGAGACCCAGTACTTC
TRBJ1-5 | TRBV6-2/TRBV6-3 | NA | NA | CASSLQGYASNQPQHF | TGTGCCAGCAGTCTACAGGGATATGCAAGCAATCAGCCCCAGCATTTT
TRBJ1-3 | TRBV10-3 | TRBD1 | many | CAISRGTDSGNTIYF | TGTGCCATCAGCCGCGGGACAGACTCTGGAAACACCATATATTTT
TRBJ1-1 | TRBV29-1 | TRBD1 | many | CSVLPKMTGPTEAFF | TGCAGCGTTTTGCCCAAGATGACAGGGCCCACTGAAGCTTTCTTT
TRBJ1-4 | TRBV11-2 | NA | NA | CASSLYRDEKLFF | TGTGCCAGCAGCCTTTACAGGGATGAAAAACTGTTTTTT
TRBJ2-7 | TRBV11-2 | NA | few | CASSLGQRISYEQYF | TGTGCCAGCAGCTTGGGGCAGCGAATTTCCTACGAGCAGTACTTC
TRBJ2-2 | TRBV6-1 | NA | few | CATNPDKIRNTGELFF | TGTGCCACCAACCCCGACAAAATAAGGAACACCGGGGAGCTGTTTTTT
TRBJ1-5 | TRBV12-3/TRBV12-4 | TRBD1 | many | CASSSDRVGNQPQHF | TGTGCCAGCAGTTCCGACAGGGTTGGCAATCAGCCCCAGCATTTT
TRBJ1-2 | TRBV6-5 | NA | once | CASRLRVGNYGYTF | TGTGCCAGCAGATTGAGAGTAGGAAACTATGGCTACACCTTC
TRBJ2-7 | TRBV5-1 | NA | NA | CASSPPSGRRYEQYF | TGCGCCAGCAGCCCCCCATCAGGACGGAGATACGAGCAGTACTTC
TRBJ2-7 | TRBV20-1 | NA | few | CSAPGTTLVEQYF | TGCAGTGCTCCTGGGACAACCCTTGTGGAGCAGTACTTC
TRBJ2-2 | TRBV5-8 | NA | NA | CASSLRARVGELFF | TGTGCCAGCAGCTTGAGGGCCAGGGTCGGGGAGCTGTTTTTT
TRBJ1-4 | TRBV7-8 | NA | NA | CASSQVWTPGEKLFF | TGTGCCAGCAGCCAAGTGTGGACACCCGGGGAAAAACTGTTTTTT
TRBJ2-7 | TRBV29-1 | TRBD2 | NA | CSVRLRREAFEQYF | TGCAGCGTGAGGCTTCGACGGGAGGCCTTCGAGCAGTACTTT
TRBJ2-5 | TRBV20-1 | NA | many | CSARDLRETQYF | TGCAGTGCTAGAGATCTTAGGGAGACCCAGTACTTC
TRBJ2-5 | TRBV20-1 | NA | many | CSARDTERPGETQYF | TGCAGTGCTAGAGACACGGAGCGGCCAGGAGAGACCCAGTACTTC